This TCR beta chain was captured in a study of neoadjuvant anti-PD-1 for oral cavity cancer. Across the whole study: Non-progressing patients received a fourth nivolumab dose near day 43, then surgery on days 50-56.

Germline CDR1 and CDR2: SNHLY and FYNNEI. Trimming removed 6 bases at V and 2 bases at J, with 10 bases between. This CDR3 has 13 amino acids. Some clones are missing from TCRdb's copy, which holds only in-frame ones; the method was immunoSEQ multiplex PCR. This sample has about 6,700 clones, with around 50% found just once. The chain is built from TRBV2 and TRBJ2-5; TRBD1 is a possible D gene (6 bases). This TCR came from a person aged 40-85 years with oral cavity squamous cell carcinoma. Sequenced here: tumor tissue, sampled before nivolumab (anti-PD-1) treatment. The CDR3 bases are TGTGCCAGCAGACGTACAGGGCAAGAGACCCAGTACTTC. Translating it yields CASRRTGQETQYF.